The TCR beta chain under discussion was sequenced for a study of OX40 agonist ivuxolimab in advanced cancers. Study details: The dose-escalation cohort was about 87% male, with a mean age of around 54 years, ranging about 23 to 79. Having had anti-PD-1, anti-PD-L1 or anti-CTLA-4 therapy before was allowed, and approximately 40% had some. General study points: Low levels of normalized T-cell clonal expansion also appeared in some nonresponders. Clones of CD4+ and CD8+ blood T cells grew by week 6 at doses of 0.1 to 3.0 mg/kg.

This table comes from immunoSEQ multiplex PCR, and its TCRdb copy is limited to in-frame clones, with some not included. Of 10,000 or so clones in the sample, 77% were seen once. On this clone itself: Its specificity is unknown.

With V trimmed by 3 bases and J by 1 base, 8 bases remained unmatched. Germline-derived CDR1 and CDR2 are MDHEN and SYDVKM. The length of the CDR3 is 19 residues. The V gene is TRBV28, the J gene TRBJ2-6, with TRBD1 identical over 11 bases. This sequence originates from an adult with an advanced solid tumor such as melanoma, head and neck, liver or kidney cancer. The sequencing here drew on CD4+ or CD8+ T cells sorted from blood, taken in a trial of the OX40 agonist ivuxolimab. The CDR3 nucleotides are TGTGCCAGCAGTTTGGTACCGGGACAGGGGGTTTCTGGGGCCAACGTCCTGACTTTC. Translation: CASSLVPGQGVSGANVLTF.